This T cell receptor (beta chain) is from a study of T-cell reconstitution after alpha-beta-depleted transplantation in children. Study-level results: From surviving recipient T cells and thymic progenitors came the high day-60 TCRbeta diversity observed in some patients. By one year post-transplant, T-cell counts and diversity largely arose from T cells that were newly produced. Expanded graft clones numbering several hundred reportedly gave rise to alpha-beta T cells about two months after transplant.

This clonotype was recorded a few times. Its cognate antigen is unknown. This sample's TCRbeta library carried unique molecular identifier barcodes. TCRdb recomputed calls from the PCR reads with MiXCR, one row per CDR3 protein. The sample lists some 460,000 distinct CDR3 sequences, around 15% occurring once. CDR1 is SEHNR and CDR2 is FQNEAQ in the germline V gene (reference sequence). This CDR3 has 13 amino acids. The V gene lost 6 bases and the J gene lost 4 bases, with 9 bases spanning the gap. This TCR was recovered from a boy in the first two years of life who had a stem cell transplant for Wiskott-Aldrich syndrome, so the T cells may come from the graft donor. This sample comprised PBMCs, mostly from graft donor cells, obtained 360 days after TCRalphabeta/CD19-depleted stem cell transplant. This chain links TRBV7-9 with TRBJ2-2, with D possibly being TRBD1 (6 bases). DNA of the CDR3: TGTGCCAGCAGGGGACACGTCACCGGGGAGCTGTTTTTT. Its translation: CASRGHVTGELFF.